Listed below are T cell receptor beta chains from one sample, sequenced in a study of T cells in Graves' hyperthyroidism and ophthalmopathy. TCRdb redid the calling of the multiplex PCR reads with MiXCR, one entry per CDR3 protein. The sample contains approximately 250,000 distinct CDR3 sequences, roughly 22% of which appear only once. The sequencing input was blood. Source of these receptors: a woman aged 40 to 50 with Graves' ophthalmopathy. Both conserved end residues are part of each CDR3. Each record gives: V gene, J gene, clone size, D gene, CDR3 protein, CDR3 DNA. D genes are given only for firm matches. Clone size is given for some rows only: seen once, a few or many times, or a class if the clone is expanded.

v_gene: TRBV7-6; j_gene: TRBJ2-7; abundance: many; d_gene: TRBD2; CDR3aa: CASSLEGGSGQYF; CDR3nt: TGTGCCAGCAGCTTAGAAGGCGGGAGCGGGCAGTACTTC
v_gene: TRBV30; j_gene: TRBJ1-1; abundance: NA; d_gene: NA; CDR3aa: CAWEGQLGAEAFF; CDR3nt: TGTGCCTGGGAGGGGCAGTTGGGCGCTGAAGCTTTCTTT
v_gene: TRBV6-1; j_gene: TRBJ2-7; abundance: many; d_gene: NA; CDR3aa: CATRRGAAQYF; CDR3nt: TGTGCTACGCGCCGAGGGGCCGCTCAGTACTTC
v_gene: TRBV30; j_gene: TRBJ2-2; abundance: many; d_gene: TRBD1; CDR3aa: CACPTGSNTGELFF; CDR3nt: TGTGCCTGCCCGACAGGGTCGAACACCGGGGAGCTGTTTTTT
v_gene: TRBV5-1; j_gene: TRBJ2-7; abundance: many; d_gene: TRBD2; CDR3aa: CASSKGLASTYEQYF; CDR3nt: TGCGCCAGCAGCAAGGGACTAGCGTCCACCTACGAGCAGTACTTC
v_gene: TRBV29-1; j_gene: TRBJ1-1; abundance: many; d_gene: TRBD1; CDR3aa: CSVVFRDRVTEAFF; CDR3nt: TGCAGCGTTGTGTTTCGGGACAGGGTCACTGAAGCTTTCTTT
v_gene: TRBV19; j_gene: TRBJ1-2; abundance: many; d_gene: TRBD1; CDR3aa: CAATGSKGGYTF; CDR3nt: TGTGCCGCGACAGGGAGTAAAGGTGGCTACACCTTC
v_gene: TRBV12-3/TRBV12-4; j_gene: TRBJ2-7; abundance: many; d_gene: NA; CDR3aa: CASSAGQTSSYEQYF; CDR3nt: TGTGCCAGCAGTGCCGGACAGACTAGCTCCTACGAGCAGTACTTC
v_gene: TRBV4-2; j_gene: TRBJ2-7; abundance: many; d_gene: TRBD1; CDR3aa: CASSPRDRGPYEQYF; CDR3nt: TGTGCCAGCAGCCCCCGGGACAGGGGCCCCTACGAGCAGTACTTC
v_gene: TRBV3-1; j_gene: TRBJ2-5; abundance: many; d_gene: NA; CDR3aa: CASSHRRPQETQYF; CDR3nt: TGTGCCAGCAGCCACCGACGGCCCCAAGAGACCCAGTACTTC
v_gene: TRBV10-3; j_gene: TRBJ1-2; abundance: many; d_gene: TRBD1; CDR3aa: CAISGNGTVGYGYTF; CDR3nt: TGTGCCATCAGTGGAAACGGGACAGTTGGATATGGCTACACCTTC
v_gene: TRBV12-3/TRBV12-4; j_gene: TRBJ2-2; abundance: many; d_gene: TRBD2; CDR3aa: CASSSQGLAGVGTGELFF; CDR3nt: TGTGCCAGCAGTTCACAGGGACTAGCGGGAGTTGGCACCGGGGAGCTGTTTTTT
v_gene: TRBV7-8; j_gene: TRBJ1-1; abundance: NA; d_gene: NA; CDR3aa: CASSLGGPAFF; CDR3nt: TGTGCCAGCAGCTTAGGAGGGCCCGCTTTCTTT
v_gene: TRBV28; j_gene: TRBJ2-4; abundance: NA; d_gene: TRBD2; CDR3aa: CASSLLAGGPGIQYF; CDR3nt: TGTGCCAGCAGTTTGCTAGCGGGGGGGCCGGGCATTCAGTACTTC
v_gene: TRBV5-6; j_gene: TRBJ2-5; abundance: many; d_gene: TRBD1; CDR3aa: CASSLDRGKTQYF; CDR3nt: TGTGCCAGCAGCTTGGACAGGGGAAAGACCCAGTACTTC
v_gene: TRBV6-1; j_gene: TRBJ1-2; abundance: many; d_gene: NA; CDR3aa: CASSPGIPGNGYTF; CDR3nt: TGTGCCAGCAGCCCTGGTATCCCAGGGAATGGCTACACCTTC
v_gene: TRBV19; j_gene: TRBJ1-5; abundance: many; d_gene: TRBD1; CDR3aa: CASSMRTGGQSNQPQHF; CDR3nt: TGTGCCAGTAGTATGAGGACAGGGGGCCAGAGCAATCAGCCCCAGCATTTT
v_gene: TRBV19; j_gene: TRBJ1-5; abundance: many; d_gene: NA; CDR3aa: CASTVLTENQPQHF; CDR3nt: TGTGCCAGTACCGTCTTAACAGAGAATCAGCCCCAGCATTTT
v_gene: TRBV5-1; j_gene: TRBJ2-7; abundance: NA; d_gene: TRBD1; CDR3aa: CASSGGTGGAMTYEQYF; CDR3nt: TGCGCCAGCAGCGGAGGGACAGGGGGCGCGATGACCTACGAGCAGTACTTC
v_gene: TRBV28; j_gene: TRBJ1-1; abundance: NA; d_gene: TRBD1; CDR3aa: CASSGQGVNTEAFF; CDR3nt: TGTGCCAGCAGCGGACAGGGGGTGAACACTGAAGCTTTCTTT
v_gene: TRBV7-9; j_gene: TRBJ1-1; abundance: many; d_gene: NA; CDR3aa: CASSLQNSNTEAFF; CDR3nt: TGTGCCAGCAGTCTACAGAACTCTAACACTGAAGCTTTCTTT
v_gene: TRBV24-1; j_gene: TRBJ1-1; abundance: NA; d_gene: NA; CDR3aa: CATMSSVMNTEAFF; CDR3nt: TGTGCCACCATGTCGAGTGTCATGAACACTGAAGCTTTCTTT
v_gene: TRBV7-2; j_gene: TRBJ2-7; abundance: many; d_gene: NA; CDR3aa: CASRGTGPYEQYF; CDR3nt: TGTGCCAGCAGGGGGACCGGACCGTACGAGCAGTACTTC
v_gene: TRBV20-1; j_gene: TRBJ2-5; abundance: many; d_gene: NA; CDR3aa: CSARDPRSTVGETQYF; CDR3nt: TGCAGTGCTAGAGATCCCAGATCCACCGTGGGAGAGACCCAGTACTTC
v_gene: TRBV6-5; j_gene: TRBJ2-7; abundance: NA; d_gene: NA; CDR3aa: CASSYRVGGLYEQYF; CDR3nt: TGTGCCAGCAGTTATCGCGTGGGGGGGCTGTACGAGCAGTACTTC
v_gene: TRBV16; j_gene: TRBJ1-2; abundance: many; d_gene: TRBD1; CDR3aa: CASSRGTEATFYGYTF; CDR3nt: TGTGCCAGCAGCCGGGGGACAGAAGCCACATTCTATGGCTACACCTTC
v_gene: TRBV12-3/TRBV12-4; j_gene: TRBJ1-2; abundance: many; d_gene: NA; CDR3aa: CASSLWGVGRYGYTF; CDR3nt: TGTGCCAGCAGTCTGTGGGGGGTAGGGCGCTATGGCTACACCTTC
v_gene: TRBV5-6; j_gene: TRBJ2-2; abundance: NA; d_gene: TRBD2; CDR3aa: CASSKLTGGTGELFF; CDR3nt: TGTGCCAGCAGCAAACTGACCGGGGGGACCGGGGAGCTGTTTTTT
v_gene: TRBV11-1; j_gene: TRBJ1-2; abundance: many; d_gene: NA; CDR3aa: CASSPPRTPGVYGYTF; CDR3nt: TGTGCCAGCAGCCCCCCTCGGACACCGGGAGTCTATGGCTACACCTTC
v_gene: TRBV4-2; j_gene: TRBJ2-7; abundance: many; d_gene: TRBD2; CDR3aa: CASSQGETREGSEQYF; CDR3nt: TGTGCCAGCAGCCAAGGAGAGACCAGGGAGGGTTCCGAGCAGTACTTC
v_gene: TRBV4-1; j_gene: TRBJ2-2; abundance: many; d_gene: TRBD1; CDR3aa: CASSLLGQGNTGELFF; CDR3nt: TGCGCCAGCAGCCTACTGGGACAGGGAAACACCGGGGAGCTGTTTTTT
v_gene: TRBV28; j_gene: TRBJ1-5; abundance: NA; d_gene: NA; CDR3aa: CASSLWASDSNQPQHF; CDR3nt: TGTGCCAGCAGTTTATGGGCCTCCGATAGCAATCAGCCCCAGCATTTT
v_gene: TRBV7-3; j_gene: TRBJ2-7; abundance: many; d_gene: TRBD1; CDR3aa: CASSYRQGGEQYF; CDR3nt: TGTGCCAGCAGCTATCGACAGGGCGGGGAGCAGTACTTC
v_gene: TRBV29-1; j_gene: TRBJ2-7; abundance: many; d_gene: TRBD2; CDR3aa: CSVETSGSRTYEQYF; CDR3nt: TGCAGCGTGGAGACTAGCGGGAGTAGAACCTACGAGCAGTACTTC
v_gene: TRBV5-1; j_gene: TRBJ1-1; abundance: many; d_gene: NA; CDR3aa: CASSLAGTRGTEAFF; CDR3nt: TGCGCCAGCAGCTTGGCTGGCACACGGGGCACTGAAGCTTTCTTT
v_gene: TRBV19; j_gene: TRBJ1-5; abundance: many; d_gene: NA; CDR3aa: CASSRDTYQPQHF; CDR3nt: TGTGCCAGTAGTCGGGACACCTATCAGCCCCAGCATTTT
v_gene: TRBV2; j_gene: TRBJ2-7; abundance: many; d_gene: TRBD2; CDR3aa: CASSRLAGGEQYF; CDR3nt: TGTGCCAGCAGTCGACTAGCGGGTGGGGAGCAGTACTTC
v_gene: TRBV28; j_gene: TRBJ2-4; abundance: many; d_gene: NA; CDR3aa: CASSFISVNAKNIQYF; CDR3nt: TGTGCCAGCAGCTTTATAAGCGTGAACGCCAAAAACATTCAGTACTTC
v_gene: TRBV20-1; j_gene: TRBJ1-5; abundance: NA; d_gene: NA; CDR3aa: CSARVSWRGADQPQHF; CDR3nt: TGCAGTGCTAGAGTGAGTTGGCGGGGTGCTGATCAGCCCCAGCATTTT
v_gene: TRBV19; j_gene: TRBJ1-5; abundance: many; d_gene: TRBD1; CDR3aa: CASRGTDYPYSNQPQHF; CDR3nt: TGTGCCAGTAGAGGGACAGACTATCCTTATAGCAATCAGCCCCAGCATTTT